This T cell receptor beta chain was captured by sequencing in a study of post-analysis software for immune sequencing data (dated by TCRdb to 2015 to 2017). Context from the whole study: Relapsing-remitting, secondary progressive and progressive-relapsing multiple sclerosis were recorded as disease courses, and subtype annotation was lacking for some patients. The patient repertoires were set against around ten previously published healthy control repertoires from donors whose ages ranged from roughly 6 to 25 years. A subset of samples was prepared in parallel using single-end sample barcoding, then pooled and co-amplified after Illumina adapter ligation.

The method was PCR. The data were produced on an Illumina HiSeq 2500. To reduce PCR and sequencing biases, unique molecular identifiers were incorporated into the TCR beta cDNA libraries. Per 1 to 10 million input T cells, approximately 500,000 cDNA molecules were obtained, such that each molecule approximated one T cell. The patient libraries were prepared and sequenced with the same protocol used for the earlier healthy control dataset. Within a given batch, samples were prepared together, multiplexed and sequenced on the same HiSeq lane. The paper's data handling went like this. MIGEC handled the raw barcoded reads, throwing out single-read molecular identifier groups before consensus assembly and CDR3 extraction. VDJtools was used for post-analysis of the clonotype tables, and diversity was normalized by down-sampling every dataset to the size of the smallest sample. Repertoire overlap clustering matched CDR3 amino acid but not nucleotide sequences to correct batch-related cross-sample contamination. TCRdb handled the public reads itself, with Q25 trimming in fastp and clone calling in MiXCR, and kept productive beta chains. CDR3 protein duplicates are merged, each entry listing the most common genes and DNA. The V and J calls and clone size are TCRdb's, not the authors'. The sample table holds approximately 730,000 distinct CDR3 sequences, of which around 42% were seen once. Roughly 5% of the sample goes to the ten largest clones.

TCR beta repertoires were profiled from peripheral blood of 13 young patients with multiple sclerosis to demonstrate the VDJtools post-analysis software. The multiple sclerosis patients were children and adolescents between about 6 and 16 years of age. Only a few counts were recorded for this clonotype. No cognate antigen has been identified for it. No base quality information exists; no much larger clone differs at one position. Here is what the overall study found, with its caveats: Direct clustering with F measure showed strong co-clustering of samples prepared in the same batch, prompting a batch-effect correction. The multiple sclerosis patient group was slightly younger than the control group. A handful of TRBV segments, including TRBV5-6, TRBV5-1 and TRBV20-1, were significantly more frequent in patients than controls. Significantly lower normalized Chao1 diversity was found in multiple sclerosis patients than in controls, suggesting substantial peripheral T-cell clonal expansion.

The CDR3 spans 11 residues, from the cysteine through the phenylalanine. Of all the DNA, just the CDR3 is kept, 33 bases in frame from base 1. V is clipped by 6 bases and J by 8 bases, and the sequence between their germline boundaries is 10 bases long. The chain is encoded by TRBV12-3 or TRBV12-4 joined to TRBJ1-2, and perhaps TRBD1 as D gene, on 5 matching bases. This sequence originates from a girl between 5 and 17 years old with multiple sclerosis. The sample taken for sequencing was blood. The nucleotides read TGTGCCAGCAGCCCAGGGTTGGGCTACACCTTC. Its protein is CASSPGLGYTF.